Listed here are 31 T cell receptor beta chains from one sample, sequenced in a study of blood T cells in healthy people across ages. Primers used in a second PCR of about 7 to 12 cycles were a sample-barcoded 5' primer and a J-beta primer mix. TCRdb reprocessed the 5' RACE reads with MiXCR, giving one entry per CDR3 protein. The table lists 650,000 to 800,000 distinct CDR3 sequences, around 45% of them singletons. The source material was blood. These receptors all stem from a man in his fifties or sixties in good health.

In this sample, this clonotype turned up many times. V is TRBV12-3 or TRBV12-4 and J is TRBJ1-5; the D gene is possibly TRBD1 (6 bases). CDR3 length: 14 residues. The V and J ends lost 5 bases and 6 bases respectively, with 14 bases between them. CDR3 loop: CASSTTGYSQPQHF. As DNA, the CDR3 is TGTGCCAGCAGTACAACAGGGTACAGTCAGCCCCAGCATTTT.

This clonotype was seen many times. The chain carries TRBV10-3 and TRBJ2-1, with D possibly being TRBD2 (5 bases). This CDR3 is 15 amino acids long. CDR1 is ENHRY and CDR2 is SYGVKD in the germline V gene. Trimming removed 4 bases at V and 5 bases at J, with 15 bases between. The CDR3 spells CAISVGVGTDNEQFF. The CDR3 nucleotides read TGTGCCATCAGTGTCGGGGTCGGTACCGACAATGAGCAGTTCTTC.

V and J are TRBV4-1 and TRBJ2-1; 9 bases are shared with TRBD1. Germline lookup yields CDR1 MGHRA and CDR2 YSYEKL. J gave up 9 bases and V 1 base, and 10 bases lay outside the gene matches. The CDR3 is made up of 16 amino acids. CDR3 bases: TGCGCCAGCAGCCAAGTGACAGGGGGGGCCGGAATTGAGCAGTTCTTC. Its protein product is CASSQVTGGAGIEQFF.

This chain connects TRBV6-6 to TRBJ1-1, with TRBD1 matching over 8 bases. This CDR3 comprises 14 residues. Unmatched junction bases numbered 16, after V lost 8 bases and J lost 11 bases. The V gene's germline CDR1 is MNHNY and CDR2 SVGAGI (reference sequence). CDR3 sequence reads: CASSPRGQDRGAFF. In nucleotides, the CDR3 is TGTGCCAGCTCCCCTCGGGGACAGGACCGAGGGGCTTTCTTT.

J is TRBJ1-4 and V is TRBV7-2; no reliable D call. Germline V gives CDR1 SGHTA, CDR2 FQGNSA. The V end was cut by 5 bases, the J end by 5 bases, with 12 bases between. CDR3 size: 14 residues. CDR3 nucleotides: TGTGCCAGCAGCCCCGCGGTGAAGAATGAAAAACTGTTTTTT. It specifies CASSPAVKNEKLFF.

With respect to this clonotype: A read error may explain this, as a much larger clone is one base away. V is TRBV29-1 and J is TRBJ1-1; the D is unclear. The CDR3 sequence is 13 residues long. Germline lookup yields CDR1 SQVTM and CDR2 ANQGSEA. The DNA for the CDR3 is TGCGGCGTTGAACGTCAGAGGGACACTGAAGCTTTCTTT. Its translation: CGVERQRDTEAFF.

The chain joins TRBV3-1 to TRBJ1-1; maybe TRBD1 (5 bases). The CDR3 extends over 16 amino acids. Germline V CDR1 and CDR2: LGHDT, YNNKEL (reference sequence). Deletions cut 3 bases from V and 1 base from J, with 15 bases between. CDR3 bases: TGTGCCAGCAGCCATCCTGGGGGGGGACCGAACACTGAAGCTTTCTTT. Translated: CASSHPGGGPNTEAFF.

J is TRBJ2-4 and V is TRBV28; D unclear. Germline V gene data show CDR1 as MDHEN and CDR2 as SYDVKM. The CDR3 has 13 amino acids. V was cut by 6 bases and J by 1 base, with 7 bases left in between. The CDR3 sequence: CASRPLAKNIQYF. CDR3 in DNA: TGTGCCAGCAGGCCTTTGGCCAAAAACATTCAGTACTTC.

V is TRBV11-3 and J is TRBJ2-1; 7 bases fit TRBD2. In germline, CDR1 is SGHNT, CDR2 YENEEA. The CDR3 contains 14 residues. The junction had 5 bases not matched to a gene; V was cut back by 4 bases and J by 5 bases. The CDR3 region has the DNA TGTGCCAGCAGCTCCGGGACTAAGAACAATGAGCAGTTCTTC. As protein: CASSSGTKNNEQFF.

Only a few counts were recorded for this clonotype. This chain connects TRBV7-2 to TRBJ1-1, with D hard to call. Per germline, CDR1 SGHTA and CDR2 FQGNSA. Trimming stripped 2 bases from V and 6 bases from J, with 19 bases between. This CDR3 comprises 16 residues. CDR3 sequence: CASSLTPTGQPSEAFF. As DNA, the CDR3 is TGTGCCAGCAGCTTAACTCCTACCGGGCAGCCCTCTGAAGCTTTCTTT.

The chain's CDR3 is CASSVNIEQYF. CDR3 DNA: TGTGCCAGCAGCGTAAATATCGAGCAGTACTTC. The chain carries TRBV9 and TRBJ2-7; D is unclear. With 1 base removed from V and 6 bases from J, the gap between germline ends came to 5 bases. This CDR3 has 11 amino acids. Germline CDR1 SGDLS, CDR2 YYNGEE.

This clonotype was counted at least ten times. The rearrangement links TRBV9 to TRBJ2-5, with unresolved D. Germline V gives CDR1 SGDLS, CDR2 YYNGEE. V was pared by 0 bases and J by 1 base, with 4 bases between. The CDR3 contains 13 residues. The CDR3 reads CASSVASQETQYF. The CDR3 coding sequence is TGTGCCAGCAGCGTAGCGTCCCAAGAGACCCAGTACTTC.

The chain links TRBV15 to TRBJ2-7; D gene uncertain. Matching the DNA end better, TRBJ2-4 makes the J call doubtful. CDR1 and CDR2 from the germline V gene are LNHNV and YYDKDF (reference sequence). The CDR3 consists of 16 residues. The CDR3, as DNA: TGTGCCACCAGCAGAGATACGGAACCTCCGGCGAACATTCAGTACTTC. Amino acids: CATSRDTEPPANIQYF.

This clonotype was observed a few times. In DNA form, the CDR3 reads TGCGCCAGCAGCCTTGGGACAGACACCGGGGAGCTGTTTTTT. Its protein product is CASSLGTDTGELFF. J is TRBJ2-2 and V is TRBV4-1, with 7 bases aligning to TRBD1. CDR1 and CDR2 (germline): MGHRA, YSYEKL. This CDR3 contains 14 residues. J gave up 3 bases and V 4 bases, and 2 bases lay outside the gene matches.

This rearrangement joins TRBV18 to TRBJ1-5, with D unclear. Deletions cut 9 bases from V and 5 bases from J, with 14 bases between. This CDR3 is 13 amino acids long. Germline V lookup: CDR1 KGHSH, CDR2 LQKENI. The CDR3: CASRHGLDQPQHF. In DNA form, the CDR3 reads TGTGCCAGTAGACATGGGTTGGATCAGCCCCAGCATTTT.

The CDR3 sequence is CASSTAGGSSETQYF. In DNA, the CDR3 is TGTGCCAGCTCAACAGCGGGGGGGTCATCAGAGACCCAGTACTTC. The chain combines TRBV18 with TRBJ2-5; 10 nucleotides line up with TRBD2. CDR1 is KGHSH and CDR2 is LQKENI in the germline V gene. Losses at the gene ends were 5 bases for V and 4 bases for J; bases not matched to a gene: 7. This CDR3 spans 15 amino acids.

This rearrangement joins TRBV7-9 to TRBJ2-3, with TRBD2 matching over 10 bases. Germline CDR1 SEHNR, CDR2 FQNEAQ (reference sequence). With V trimmed by 5 bases and J by 1 base, 9 bases remained unmatched. The CDR3 has 17 residues. The CDR3 sequence is CASSPITLAGGTDTQYF. CDR3 DNA sequence: TGTGCCAGCAGCCCCATTACTCTAGCGGGGGGCACAGATACGCAGTATTTT.

This clonotype was recorded once. The V and J genes are TRBV12-3 or TRBV12-4 and TRBJ2-5; weak D call: TRBD1 (5 bases). This CDR3 contains 14 residues. Trimming removed 5 bases at V and 0 bases at J, with 10 bases between. The CDR3: CASSNKGHQETQYF. In DNA, the CDR3 is TGTGCCAGCAGTAACAAGGGGCACCAAGAGACCCAGTACTTC.

Comments on this clonotype: An end of the junction differs from the germline gene, which may be a read error. The rearrangement uses TRBV29-1 and TRBJ1-2; 9 bases map to TRBD1. CDR3 length: 14 amino acids. From germline, CDR1 is SQVTM and CDR2 ANQGSEA. In nucleotides, the CDR3 is TGCAGCGTTGATAAGGCGGGACAGGGTTATGGCTGCACCTTC. Residues: CSVDKAGQGYGCTF. The variable domain in full, completed from reference TRBV29-1 and TRBJ1-2, reads SAVISQKPSRDICQRGTSLTIQCQVDSQVTMMFWYRQQPGQSLTLIATANQGSEATYESGFVIDKFPISRPNLTFSTLTVSNMSPEDSSIYLCSVDKAGQGYGCTFGSGTRLTVV.

A few counts support this clonotype. The rearrangement joins TRBV3-1 to TRBJ2-1; D is possibly TRBD1 (6 bases). Germline V CDR1 and CDR2: LGHDT, YNNKEL (reference sequence). The CDR3 has 15 amino acids. V shed 1 base and J shed 1 base, with 8 bases lying between them. This CDR3 is CASSQGTVSYNEQFF. The CDR3 DNA sequence: TGTGCCAGCAGCCAAGGGACAGTTTCCTACAATGAGCAGTTCTTC.

A few counts support this clonotype. The chain combines TRBV4-3 with TRBJ1-2; D not resolved. The ends were cut back, 5 bases at V and 8 bases at J, with 15 bases in the middle. Germline loops: CDR1 LGHNA, CDR2 YSLEER. The CDR3 runs to 13 residues. CDR3 amino acids: CASSFGLMGGYTF. CDR3 bases: TGCGCCAGCAGCTTCGGGCTAATGGGGGGCTACACCTTC.

The J gene is TRBJ2-7, the V gene TRBV24-1, with D uncertain. V was pared by 4 bases and J by 0 bases, with 12 bases between. Germline V gene sequence: CDR1 KGHDR, CDR2 SFDVKD. The length of the CDR3 is 15 residues. For the CDR3, the DNA is TGTGCCACCAGTGACGGCAGACAAGACTCCTACGAGCAGTACTTC. Translation gives CATSDGRQDSYEQYF.

The table lists this clonotype with a count of one. V and J are TRBV7-3 and TRBJ2-3, with 8 positions matching TRBD2. Germline-derived CDR1 and CDR2 are SGHTA and FQGTGA. V was pared by 5 bases and J by 0 bases, with 4 bases of the junction left unmatched. This CDR3 is 15 amino acids long. The CDR3 protein is CASSPSSGSTDTQYF. CDR3 nucleotide sequence: TGTGCCAGCAGCCCATCTAGCGGGAGCACAGATACGCAGTATTTT.

The CDR3: CASSLGGTLSGNTIYF. DNA for the CDR3: TGTGCCAGCAGCTTAGGGGGTACCCTCTCTGGAAACACCATATATTTT. J is TRBJ1-3 and V is TRBV7-2, with D uncertain. Germline V lookup: CDR1 SGHTA, CDR2 FQGNSA. The V end lost 1 base, the J end lost 0 bases, and 10 bases lay between the germline ends. This CDR3 contains 16 residues. The full variable domain, in which reference TRBV7-2 and TRBJ1-3 provide the parts outside the CDR3, is GAGVSQSPSNKVTEKGKDVELRCDPISGHTALYWYRQSLGQGLEFLIYFQGNSAPDKSGLPSDRFSAERTGGSVSTLTIQRTQQEDSAVYLCASSLGGTLSGNTIYFGEGSWLTVV.

J is TRBJ1-5 and V is TRBV7-9; D is possibly TRBD1 (5 bases). CDR1 and CDR2 (germline): SEHNR, FQNEAQ (reference sequence). The CDR3 runs 13 residues. The V and J ends lost 5 bases and 6 bases respectively, with 11 bases between them. CDR3 loop: CASSPGGVQPQHF. The CDR3 nucleotides read TGTGCCAGCAGCCCCGGGGGGGTTCAGCCCCAGCATTTT.

The table lists this clonotype with a few counts. The chain carries TRBV5-1 and TRBJ2-5; 8 bases match TRBD1. The end of the DNA fits TRBJ2-7 better, so the J call may be wrong. Germline V gene sequence: CDR1 SGHRS, CDR2 YFSETQ. The CDR3 is 17 amino acids. The CDR3, as DNA: TGCGCCAGCAGCTTGGCCCAGGGGGCCCTAGGGGTGGACGAGCAGTACTTC. Amino acids: CASSLAQGALGVDEQYF.

This clonotype was seen more than once but under ten times. The chain combines TRBV4-3 with TRBJ2-7; tentative D call: TRBD2 (6 bases). The CDR3 consists of 14 residues. V was trimmed by 4 bases and J by 0 bases, leaving 10 bases between them. CDR1 LGHNA and CDR2 YSLEER come from the germline V gene. The CDR3 DNA reads as TGCGCCAGCAGCCCGGGGGTCGACTCCTACGAGCAGTACTTC. Amino acids: CASSPGVDSYEQYF.

This clonotype was picked up a small number of times. This rearrangement joins TRBV7-2 to TRBJ2-3; TRBD2 aligns across 8 bases. This CDR3 has 15 amino acids. CDR1 is SGHTA, CDR2 FQGNSA, per germline. The V gene end was trimmed by 1 base and the J gene end by 5 bases; junction bases not matched to a gene: 5. The CDR3 sequence: CASSLGAGALDTQYF. CDR3 bases: TGTGCCAGCAGCTTAGGAGCGGGGGCTTTAGATACGCAGTATTTT.

With regard to this clonotype: A much larger clone differs by one base, so this may be a read error. J is TRBJ2-5 and V is TRBV27, with a weak D call TRBD2 (6 bases). The CDR3 is made up of 17 amino acids. CDR1 and CDR2 from the germline V gene are MNHEY and SMNVEV (reference sequence). The V gene lost 7 bases and the J gene lost 11 bases, with 32 bases spanning the gap. As DNA, the CDR3 is TGTGCCAGCAATCCAAACCGGGAGCGGGTAAGAAGGAATGAGCAGTACTTC. Amino acid sequence: CASNPNRERVRRNEQYF.

The rearrangement uses TRBV15 and TRBJ2-7, with 7 bases that match TRBD2. The J call may not be correct, given that the DNA end is closer to TRBJ2-5. The germline V gene has CDR1 LNHNV and CDR2 YYDKDF (reference sequence). This CDR3 is built from 13 residues. This chain's CDR3 is CATSWGGRETQYF. The CDR3 coding sequence is TGTGCCACCAGCTGGGGGGGTCGAGAGACCCAGTACTTC.

Only a few counts were recorded for this clonotype. This rearrangement joins TRBV27 to TRBJ1-6; 8 nucleotides align to TRBD1. Unmatched junction bases numbered 5, after V lost 5 bases and J lost 5 bases. The CDR3 extends over 15 amino acids. Looked up from germline, CDR1 is MNHEY and CDR2 is SMNVEV (reference sequence). CDR3 sequence (DNA): TGTGCCAGCAGTGCGACAGGGGAAAATAATTCACCCCTCCACTTT. As protein: CASSATGENNSPLHF.